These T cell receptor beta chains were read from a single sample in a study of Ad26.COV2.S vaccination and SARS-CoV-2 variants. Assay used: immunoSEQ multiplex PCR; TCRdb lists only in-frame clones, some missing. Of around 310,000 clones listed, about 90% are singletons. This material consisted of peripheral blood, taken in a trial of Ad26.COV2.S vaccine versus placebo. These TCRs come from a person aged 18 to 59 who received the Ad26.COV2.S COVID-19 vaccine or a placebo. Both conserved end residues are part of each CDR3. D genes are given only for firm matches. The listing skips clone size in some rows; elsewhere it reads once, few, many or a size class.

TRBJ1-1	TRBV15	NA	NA	CATSRLVNTEAFF	TGTGCCACCAGCAGACTGGTGAACACTGAAGCTTTCTTT
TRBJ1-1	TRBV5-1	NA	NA	CASSMTGEKAFF	TGCGCCAGCAGCATGACAGGAGAGAAAGCTTTCTTT
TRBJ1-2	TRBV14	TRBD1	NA	CASSPDRGTLKVYGYTF	TGTGCCAGCAGCCCCGACAGGGGCACACTTAAGGTCTATGGCTACACCTTC
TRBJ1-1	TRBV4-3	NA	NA	CASSQASEAFF	TGCGCCAGCAGCCAAGCCTCAGAAGCTTTCTTT
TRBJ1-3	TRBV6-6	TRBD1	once	CASNRDRGLGNTIYF	TGTGCCAGCAATAGGGACAGGGGGCTTGGAAACACCATATATTTT
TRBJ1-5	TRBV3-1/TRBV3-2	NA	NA	CASSQGPTPQHF	TGTGCCAGCAGCCAAGGTCCCACGCCCCAGCATTTT
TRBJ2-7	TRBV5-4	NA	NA	CASSRAGRAYEQYF	TGTGCCAGCAGCCGTGCCGGTCGGGCCTACGAGCAGTACTTC
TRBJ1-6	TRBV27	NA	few	CASSPWEAPHYNSPLHF	TGTGCCAGCAGTCCTTGGGAGGCTCCCCACTATAATTCACCCCTCCACTTT
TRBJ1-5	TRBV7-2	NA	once	CASSTRQAGQPQHF	TGTGCCAGCAGCACCAGACAGGCGGGTCAGCCCCAGCATTTT
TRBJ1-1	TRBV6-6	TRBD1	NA	CASTRQGGNTEAFF	TGTGCCAGCACCCGACAGGGAGGGAACACTGAAGCTTTCTTT